Presented here are 18 T cell receptor beta chains from one specimen sequenced in a study of T cells in Graves' hyperthyroidism and ophthalmopathy. Authors of the study amplified TCR beta CDR3 regions from RNA transcripts. HTBI primers were the set used in a first-round RT-PCR of the TCR CDR3. TCRdb used MiXCR to reprocess the multiplex PCR reads, holding one entry per CDR3 protein. Of fewer than 700,000 distinct CDR3 sequences listed, 15% to 20% are singletons. The material sequenced was blood. The source is a woman between 18 and 29 years old with Graves' ophthalmopathy.

There are many counts of this clonotype. This chain connects TRBV7-6 to TRBJ2-3; weak D call: TRBD1 (6 bases). The germline V gene encodes CDR1 SGHVS and CDR2 FNYEAQ. V shed 0 bases and J shed 2 bases, with 15 bases lying between them. The CDR3 consists of 17 residues. CDR3 in amino acids: CASSLARPGAYTDTQYF. In DNA form, the CDR3 reads TGTGCCAGCAGCTTAGCGCGGCCAGGGGCATACACAGATACGCAGTATTTT.

This clonotype was picked up many times. The V call is TRBV6-1, the J call TRBJ1-1, with TRBD1 matching 8 bases. The CDR3 totals 16 residues. Germline CDR1 is MNHNS and CDR2 is SASEGT. The junction had 9 bases not matched to a gene; V was cut back by 6 bases and J by 0 bases. Written as DNA, the CDR3 is TGTGCCAGCAGACAGGGGGTGGGGGGATTGAACACTGAAGCTTTCTTT. Residues: CASRQGVGGLNTEAFF.

V usage is TRBV9 and J usage is TRBJ1-2; D might be TRBD1 (6 bases). Deletions cut 4 bases from V and 7 bases from J, with 17 bases between. Germline V gene lookup returns CDR1 SGDLS and CDR2 YYNGEE. The CDR3 is made up of 14 amino acids. The CDR3 coding sequence is TGTGCCAGCAGCCCCCGGCCAGGGGCGAGTGGCTACACCTTC. Its protein is CASSPRPGASGYTF.

The chain combines TRBV11-2 with TRBJ2-7, with D possibly being TRBD2 (5 bases). V shed 4 bases and J shed 1 base, with 17 bases lying between them. There are 16 residues in the CDR3. The germline V gene has CDR1 SGHAT and CDR2 FQNNGV. CDR3 sequence reads: CASSSLLGDNSYEQYF. CDR3 sequence (DNA): TGTGCCAGCAGCTCTTTATTGGGAGACAATTCCTACGAGCAGTACTTC.

Remarks on this clonotype: Sequence at one end of the junction differs from germline and may be a read error. The V call is TRBV2, the J call TRBJ2-5; D is perhaps TRBD1 (6 bases). CDR3 size: 14 residues. CDR1 and CDR2 from the germline V gene are SNHLY and FYNNEI. The CDR3 nucleotides read TGTGCCAGCAACCGGACAGTAACCCAAAAGACCCAGTACTTC. As protein: CASNRTVTQKTQYF.

This clonotype was recorded at least ten times. CDR3: CASSPGTTGNTIYF. The CDR3, as DNA: TGTGCCAGCTCCCCCGGGACAACTGGAAACACCATATATTTT. The J gene is TRBJ1-3, the V gene TRBV18, with D possibly being TRBD1 (6 bases). The CDR3 is made up of 14 amino acids. Germline V CDR1 and CDR2: KGHSH, LQKENI. V dropped 6 bases and J dropped 2 bases, with 11 bases sitting between them.

The sample holds a few counts of this clonotype. The J gene is TRBJ2-7, the V gene TRBV19, with TRBD1 matching 10 bases. The CDR3 is 15 residues long. CDR1 LNHDA and CDR2 SQIVND come from the germline V gene (reference sequence). With V trimmed by 5 bases and J by 4 bases, 8 bases remained unmatched. The DNA for the CDR3 is TGTGCCAGTAGTCCCGCCGGGACAGGGGTTTACGAGCAGTACTTC. Amino acid sequence: CASSPAGTGVYEQYF.

This clonotype was recorded at least ten times. The genes are TRBV28 and TRBJ1-5, with D possibly TRBD1 on 5 matching bases. The CDR3 has 15 residues. Deletions cut 3 bases from V and 2 bases from J, with 11 bases between. CDR1 MDHEN and CDR2 SYDVKM come from the germline V gene. The CDR3 DNA sequence: TGTGCCAGCAGTTTTCGGCAGGGTGGCAATCAGCCCCAGCATTTT. This encodes CASSFRQGGNQPQHF.

This clonotype turned up a few times. This chain joins TRBV12-3 or TRBV12-4 and TRBJ1-5; no definite D call. Trimming pared 5 bases from V and 7 bases from J, leaving 21 bases between. The CDR3 has 16 residues. Here the CDR3 reads CASSADGSGGQQPQHF. Here the CDR3 DNA reads TGTGCCAGCAGTGCCGACGGGAGCGGCGGCCAGCAGCCCCAGCATTTT.

This clonotype was seen a few times. V gene TRBV20-1 combines with J gene TRBJ1-5; TRBD1 matches at 7 bases. The CDR3 runs 14 residues. Unmatched junction bases numbered 5, after V lost 5 bases and J lost 1 base. Germline values: CDR1 DFQATT, CDR2 SNEGSKA (reference sequence). The CDR3 is CSAHVGQSNQPQHF. The CDR3 region has the DNA TGCAGTGCTCACGTGGGACAGAGCAATCAGCCCCAGCATTTT.

A note on this clonotype: A much larger clone differs from this one at a single base, so this may be a read error. The rearrangement links TRBV6-1 to TRBJ2-1, with TRBD2 identical over 7 bases. The CDR3 contains 15 residues. The germline gives CDR1 MNHNS, CDR2 SASEGT. J was trimmed by 5 bases and V by 2 bases; bases with no gene match: 6. For the CDR3, the DNA is TGTGCCAGCAGTGAAAGGGACTACCCCCACAATGAGCAGTTCTTC. It yields the protein CASSERDYPHNEQFF.

This clonotype was seen once. The CDR3 here is CASSFGWTGELFF. The CDR3 bases are TGTGCCAGCAGTTTCGGGTGGACCGGGGAGCTGTTTTTT. This chain connects TRBV28 to TRBJ2-2; no reliable D call. Per the germline V gene, CDR1 is MDHEN and CDR2 is SYDVKM. The CDR3 spans 13 residues. The V end was cut by 3 bases, the J end by 5 bases, with 7 bases between.

The sample holds many counts of this clonotype. The chain uses TRBV13 and TRBJ2-1; TRBD2 matches 11 bases. The germline gives CDR1 PRHDT, CDR2 FYEKMQ (reference sequence). The junction had 4 bases not matched to a gene; V was cut back by 5 bases and J by 4 bases. The CDR3 has 15 amino acids. CDR3 in amino acids: CASSPVAGGYNEQFF. The CDR3 DNA follows: TGTGCCAGCAGCCCAGTAGCGGGAGGGTACAATGAGCAGTTCTTC. Full variable domain (rest looked up from reference TRBV13 and TRBJ2-1): AAGVIQSPRHLIKEKRETATLKCYPIPRHDTVYWYQQGPGQDPQFLISFYEKMQSDKGSIPDRFSAQQFSDYHSELNMSSLELGDSALYFCASSPVAGGYNEQFFGPGTRLTVL.

The rearrangement joins TRBV20-1 to TRBJ1-3, with D unresolved. Germline assignment: CDR1 DFQATT and CDR2 SNEGSKA (reference sequence). Between the trimmed V and J ends, which lost 0 bases and 2 bases, there was a span of 8 bases. CDR3 length: 14 residues. The CDR3 DNA sequence: TGCAGTGCTAGAGAGGGTGGGACTGGAAACACCATATATTTT. Protein: CSAREGGTGNTIYF.

This clonotype turned up a few times. V and J are TRBV6-1 and TRBJ1-2; D is possibly TRBD1 (6 bases). Germline V CDR1 and CDR2: MNHNS, SASEGT. This CDR3 is 12 amino acids long. V was cut by 6 bases and J by 6 bases, with 11 bases left in between. The CDR3 DNA reads as TGTGCCAGCAGGAACTACAGGGATGGCTACACCTTC. Translated: CASRNYRDGYTF.

The rearrangement uses TRBV12-3 or TRBV12-4 and TRBJ1-2, with 10 nucleotides matching TRBD1. The V gene end was trimmed by 3 bases and the J gene end by 8 bases; junction bases not matched to a gene: 6. This CDR3 spans 14 amino acids. CDR3 in DNA: TGTGCCAGCAGTTTGGGGGACAGGGGTGCGGGCTACACCTTC. This gives the protein CASSLGDRGAGYTF.

This clonotype showed up just a few times. This sequence joins TRBV5-1 and TRBJ2-3; 12 nucleotides match TRBD2. V lost 4 bases to trimming and J lost 5 bases; unmatched junction nucleotides: 11. The length of the CDR3 is 17 residues. CDR1 and CDR2 from the germline V gene are SGHRS and YFSETQ. The CDR3 is CASSETSGGDGRDTQYF. The CDR3 DNA reads as TGCGCCAGCAGCGAGACTAGCGGGGGTGATGGGCGAGATACGCAGTATTTT.

V usage is TRBV5-4 and J usage is TRBJ2-1; 7 nucleotides line up with TRBD1. Germline V CDR1 and CDR2: SGHNT, YYREEE (reference sequence). The J segment lost 10 bases and the V segment lost 4 bases, leaving 11 bases of the junction unmatched. This CDR3 comprises 14 residues. DNA for the CDR3: TGTGCCAGCAGCGTCACCAGGGGGAAAGACGAGCAGTTCTTC. Translation: CASSVTRGKDEQFF.